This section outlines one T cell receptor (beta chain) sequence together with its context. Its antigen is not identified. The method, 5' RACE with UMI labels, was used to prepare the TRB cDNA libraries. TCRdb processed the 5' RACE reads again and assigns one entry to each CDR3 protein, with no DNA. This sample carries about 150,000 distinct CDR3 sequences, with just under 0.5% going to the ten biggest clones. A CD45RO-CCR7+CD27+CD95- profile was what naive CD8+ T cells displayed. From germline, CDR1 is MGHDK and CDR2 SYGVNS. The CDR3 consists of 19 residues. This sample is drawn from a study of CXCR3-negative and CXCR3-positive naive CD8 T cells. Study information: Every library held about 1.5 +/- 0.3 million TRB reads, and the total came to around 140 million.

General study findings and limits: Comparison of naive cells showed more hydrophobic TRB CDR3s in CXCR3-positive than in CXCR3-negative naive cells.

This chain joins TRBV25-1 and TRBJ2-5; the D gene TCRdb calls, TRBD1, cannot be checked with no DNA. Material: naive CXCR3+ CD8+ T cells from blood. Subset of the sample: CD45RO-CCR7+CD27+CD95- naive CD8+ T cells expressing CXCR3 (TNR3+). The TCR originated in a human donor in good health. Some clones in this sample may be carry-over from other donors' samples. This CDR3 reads CASSERGRKDRGPLETQYF.